The TCR beta chain described here comes from a study of blood T cell repertoires in COVID-19. Per the authors' pipeline: Nucleated cell number was recorded as an estimate derived from reference gene primer amplification. Assay: immunoSEQ multiplex PCR; the TCRdb copy retains only in-frame clones and omits some. For V, J and clone size, that table is used; D and trimming come from the DNA. The table shows 250,000 to 350,000 clones, with around nine tenths occurring only once. The CDR3 consists of 13 residues. Germline V gene lookup returns CDR1 MRHNA and CDR2 SNTAGT. The V gene lost 4 bases and the J gene lost 5 bases, with 10 bases spanning the gap.

This receptor was obtained from a woman between 25 and 40 years old with COVID-19, enrolled during active disease. The J gene is TRBJ2-3, the V gene TRBV6-4; D is possibly TRBD2 (6 bases). Input material: peripheral blood. The CDR3 coding sequence is TGTGCCAGCAGTGCAGTGGGGGGAGATACGCAGTATTTT. Protein product: CASSAVGGDTQYF.